The clone carrying this T cell receptor (beta chain) occurred once. Per germline, CDR1 LNHDA and CDR2 SQIVND (reference sequence). This CDR3 comprises 14 residues. V lost 3 bases and J lost 4, with 9 bases in between. Method: immunoSEQ multiplex PCR; TCRdb's copy keeps in-frame clones and lacks some. The data hold roughly 83,000 clones, with roughly nine tenths observed a single time. This specimen belongs to a study of T cell changes during pregnancy in multiple sclerosis. The receptor was isolated from a female donor in good health, serving as a control in a pregnancy study. Some clones in this sample may be carry-over from other donors' samples. This rearrangement joins TRBV19 to TRBJ1-4; D uncertain. The source material was PBMCs, sampled in the first trimester of pregnancy. The CDR3: CASSIRRSNEKLFF. The CDR3 DNA is TGTGCCAGTAGTATCCGGCGGAGTAATGAAAAACTGTTTTTT.